The entry that follows covers one TCR beta chain sequence. This record belongs to a study of T-cell memory formation after mild COVID-19. The germline V gene has CDR1 MGHRA and CDR2 YSYEKL. The CDR3 totals 14 residues. V lost 3 bases and J 2 bases, leaving 10 bases between the germline ends. 5'RACE with constant-segment primers built TCRalpha and TCRbeta cDNA libraries with UMIs. TCRdb passed the 5' RACE reads through MiXCR, listing each CDR3 protein once. Of approximately 390,000 distinct CDR3 sequences listed, more than 15% are singletons. Sequencing was carried out using PBMCs or a T cell subset sorted from them (not recorded which). The chain uses TRBV4-1 and TRBJ1-2, with unresolved D. This clonotype originated in a man between 18 and 35 years old who had mild COVID-19 (a few samples of this study predate the infection). Cell type and time point are not known. The CDR3 protein is CASSQTGSNYGYTF. The CDR3 region has the DNA TGCGCCAGCAGCCAGACCGGGTCAAACTATGGCTACACCTTC.